Listed below are T cell receptor beta chains from one sample, sequenced in a study of blood T cell repertoires in COVID-19. The protocol was immunoSEQ multiplex PCR, while the TCRdb copy is restricted to in-frame clones and leaves out a portion. The table has fewer than 350,000 clones, approximately 91% seen once. The sequenced material came from PBMCs or T cells enriched from blood (not recorded which). These receptor sequences come from a woman aged 40-49 years with acute COVID-19. CDR3s include the opening cysteine and the closing phenylalanine or tryptophan. Clone size appears in some rows only: once, few, many, or a class for an expanded clone.

TRBV3-1/TRBV3-2,few,TRBJ1-1,CASSRGLTKNTEAFF
TRBV12-3/TRBV12-4,-,TRBJ1-2,CASSLEGYGYTF
TRBV5-1,once,TRBJ2-3,CASSLVQDTDTQYF
TRBV28,-,TRBJ1-2,CASSFRSGYTF
TRBV27,-,TRBJ2-7,CASSLGVLDYEQYF
TRBV7-9,-,TRBJ2-7,CASSSRTRIYEQYF
TRBV18,-,TRBJ2-1,CASSPQGTGGLNEQFF
TRBV6-5,once,TRBJ1-2,CASSNQGLSYTF
TRBV2,-,TRBJ1-5,CASSGTGGNSNQPQHF
TRBV4-3,-,TRBJ2-1,CASSHLGSGVNEQFF
TRBV7-9,-,TRBJ1-1,CASSLDGRRNTEAFF
TRBV3-1/TRBV3-2,-,TRBJ2-1,CASSQRYEQFF
TRBV5-5,-,TRBJ2-1,CASSPTSGGGMAIGQFF
TRBV7-3,-,TRBJ1-6,CASSSTGGKGSPLHF
TRBV11-2,-,TRBJ2-7,CASSSQEASYEQYF
TRBV28,-,TRBJ2-7,CASSRGIRDWGSYEQYF
TRBV7-2,-,TRBJ1-1,CASSPEPPTGYEAFF
TRBV7-9,-,TRBJ1-2,CASSGTGTGYGYTF
TRBV5-4,once,TRBJ1-2,CASSFPRQGVQGYTF
TRBV19,-,TRBJ1-1,CASRVQQGATEAFF
TRBV14,-,TRBJ1-2,CASSQAPGYTF